A single sample is the source of the 15 T cell receptor beta chains below, sequenced in a study of blood T cell repertoires in COVID-19. Some clones are missing from TCRdb's copy, which holds only in-frame ones; the method was immunoSEQ multiplex PCR. The data show about 440,000 clones, about nine tenths seen once. The specimen was PBMCs or T cells enriched from blood (not recorded which). Receptors were obtained from a man in his late teens or twenties who had recovered from COVID-19.

V gene TRBV2 combines with J gene TRBJ2-7; 9 positions match TRBD2. With 1 base clipped from V and 3 bases from J, the junction kept 10 bases outside the gene matches. Germline values: CDR1 SNHLY, CDR2 FYNNEI. The CDR3 contains 17 residues. As DNA, the CDR3 is TGTGCCAGCAGTGAAGGTTGGGCTAGCGGGATTTTCTACGAGCAGTACTTC. Translation gives CASSEGWASGIFYEQYF.

This clone was seen a single time. The chain has TRBV18 and TRBJ2-1; D gene ambiguous. Germline V gene lookup returns CDR1 KGHSH and CDR2 LQKENI. The CDR3 extends over 15 amino acids. The ends were cut back, 4 bases at V and 6 bases at J, with 16 bases in the middle. The CDR3 DNA is TGTGCCAGCTCACAACTCCTCGATCCCGGCAATGAGCAGTTCTTC. Translated, it gives CASSQLLDPGNEQFF.

The chain carries TRBV18 and TRBJ1-4; tentative D call: TRBD1 (5 bases). V dropped 4 bases and J dropped 6 bases, with 9 bases sitting between them. Germline values: CDR1 KGHSH, CDR2 LQKENI. The length of the CDR3 is 13 residues. CDR3 loop: CASSRGVDEKLFF. CDR3 nucleotides: TGTGCCAGCTCACGGGGGGTTGATGAAAAACTGTTTTTT.

This clone was seen a handful of times. The V and J genes are TRBV21-1 and TRBJ1-5; the table names TRBD1, a call not compared with the DNA. TRBV21-1 is a recognized pseudogene. The CDR3 covers 14 residues. As DNA, the CDR3 is TGTGCCAATTACAGGGTTTCGGGCAATCAGCCCCAGCATTTT. Residues: CANYRVSGNQPQHF.

The rearrangement uses TRBV19 and TRBJ1-5; D is undetermined. The V gene's germline CDR1 is LNHDA and CDR2 SQIVND (reference sequence). This CDR3 has 15 residues. Trimming stripped 5 bases from V and 0 bases from J, with 11 bases between. CDR3 nucleotide sequence: TGTGCCAGTAGTCCAGATCGATATAGCAATCAGCCCCAGCATTTT. Protein sequence: CASSPDRYSNQPQHF.

The CDR3 nucleotides read TGTGCCAGCAGTGAGAACAGGGCAGACTCTGGAAACACCATATATTTT. Protein sequence: CASSENRADSGNTIYF. V gene TRBV2 combines with J gene TRBJ1-3; possible D gene TRBD1, 6 bases. The germline V gene encodes CDR1 SNHLY and CDR2 FYNNEI. V gave up 3 bases and J gave up 0 bases, with 12 bases separating them. This CDR3 is 16 amino acids long. The whole variable domain, filled in from reference TRBV2 and TRBJ1-3, reads EPEVTQTPSHQVTQMGQEVILRCVPISNHLYFYWYRQILGQKVEFLVSFYNNEISEKSEIFDDQFSVERPDGSNFTLKIRSTKLEDSAMYFCASSENRADSGNTIYFGEGSWLTVV.

A few counts support this clone. The rearrangement joins TRBV12-3 or TRBV12-4 to TRBJ1-6; D remains ambiguous. CDR3 length: 11 residues. V lost 6 bases to trimming and J lost 9 bases, with 6 bases between them. In DNA form, the CDR3 reads TGTGCCAGCAGCACTAGTTCACCCCTCCACTTT. Its protein product is CASSTSSPLHF.

Comments on this clone: Other nucleotide sequences in the sample specify the same CDR3. The chain couples TRBV20-1 to TRBJ2-7; no clear D gene. The germline V gene has CDR1 DFQATT and CDR2 SNEGSKA (reference sequence). The CDR3 loop spans 10 amino acids. Trimming left V 5 bases short and J 3 bases short, with 5 bases between. DNA for the CDR3: TGCAGTGCTCTAAACTACGAGCAGTACTTC. It codes for CSALNYEQYF.

The rearrangement uses TRBV19 and TRBJ2-2; 13 nucleotides agree with TRBD2. This CDR3 comprises 16 residues. Germline V gives CDR1 LNHDA, CDR2 SQIVND (reference sequence). J was trimmed by 7 bases and V by 5 bases; bases with no gene match: 7. CDR3 region: CASSSRTSGSVGELFF. CDR3 coding DNA: TGTGCCAGTAGTTCCAGGACTAGCGGGAGTGTCGGGGAGCTGTTTTTT.

This clone turned up a few times. The sample holds other DNA sequences that translate to the same CDR3. CDR3 region: CASRTGNYGYTF. The CDR3 DNA follows: TGTGCCAGTAGGACAGGGAACTATGGCTACACCTTC. J is TRBJ1-2 and V is TRBV19; the match to TRBD1 covers 7 bases. The CDR3 totals 12 residues. V shed 6 bases, J shed 2 bases, and the junction held 0 bases outside the gene matches. Germline V gives CDR1 LNHDA, CDR2 SQIVND (reference sequence). The full variable domain, completed using reference TRBV19 and TRBJ1-2, is DGGITQSPKYLFRKEGQNVTLSCEQNLNHDAMYWYRQDPGQGLRLIYYSQIVNDFQKGDIAEGYSVSREKKESFPLTVTSAQKNPTAFYLCASRTGNYGYTFGSGTRLTVV.

This clone was found a few times. The chain joins TRBV5-1 to TRBJ2-6, with D possibly being TRBD1 or TRBD2 (5 bases each). Trimming removed 4 bases from V and 0 bases from J, with 14 bases in between. Germline CDR1 reads SGHRS; CDR2 reads YFSETQ. The CDR3 contains 17 residues. In DNA, the CDR3 is TGCGCCAGCAGCCTGGGACCGCTAGGCTCTGGGGCCAACGTCCTGACTTTC. Protein product: CASSLGPLGSGANVLTF.

The chain links TRBV30 to TRBJ1-5, with a weak D call TRBD1 (6 bases). Per the germline V gene, CDR1 is GTSNPN and CDR2 is SVGIG (reference sequence). V was pared by 1 base and J by 0 bases, with 13 bases between. This CDR3 has 16 amino acids. The CDR3 here is CAWSAPGAPSNQPQHF. Written as DNA, the CDR3 is TGTGCCTGGAGTGCCCCAGGGGCCCCTAGCAATCAGCCCCAGCATTTT.

The chain combines TRBV19 with TRBJ1-5; 7 bases are a match to TRBD1. With V trimmed by 3 bases and J by 7 bases, 6 bases remained unmatched. Germline loops: CDR1 LNHDA, CDR2 SQIVND (reference sequence). The CDR3 runs 14 residues. CDR3 bases: TGTGCCAGTAGTATCGAAGGGGGCTGGCAGCCCCAGCATTTT. This translates into CASSIEGGWQPQHF.

The chain uses TRBV18 and TRBJ1-1; a weak D match, TRBD1 (6 bases). V was pared by 6 bases and J by 3 bases, with 14 bases between. The CDR3 is 14 amino acids. Germline V gene sequence: CDR1 KGHSH, CDR2 LQKENI. The CDR3: CASSMTRQDTEAFF. The CDR3 nucleotides read TGTGCCAGCTCCATGACAAGACAGGACACTGAAGCTTTCTTT.

The chain has TRBV21-1 and TRBJ1-4. TRBV21-1 is marked as a pseudogene. The CDR3 extends over 21 amino acids. The CDR3 loop is CASSKALLTPGPAGANEKLFF. The CDR3 nucleotides are TGTGCCAGCAGCAAAGCGCTTTTGACCCCAGGACCGGCGGGGGCTAATGAAAAACTGTTTTTT.